This T cell receptor beta chain was recovered during a study of blood T cell repertoires in COVID-19. Study processing details: Scientists estimated how many nucleated cells there were by amplifying reference gene primers. TCRdb's table, derived via immunoSEQ multiplex PCR, lists solely in-frame clones and lacks some. V and J calls and clone size are as listed in that table; D and trimming were resolved from the DNA. The sample contains approximately 70,000 clones, roughly 84% of which appear only once. Germline V gives CDR1 LGHDT, CDR2 YNNKEL (reference sequence). This CDR3 has 15 amino acids. Losses at the gene ends were 3 bases for V and 6 bases for J; bases not matched to a gene: 8.

The TCR comes from a man at least 80 years old with active or convalescent COVID-19. V and J are TRBV3-1 (or the pseudogene TRBV3-2) and TRBJ2-7; 10 nucleotides align to TRBD1. Source material: peripheral blood. Written as DNA, the CDR3 is TGTGCCAGCAGCCAGGGGACAGGGGCCCTTGGCGAGCAGTACTTC. Residues: CASSQGTGALGEQYF.